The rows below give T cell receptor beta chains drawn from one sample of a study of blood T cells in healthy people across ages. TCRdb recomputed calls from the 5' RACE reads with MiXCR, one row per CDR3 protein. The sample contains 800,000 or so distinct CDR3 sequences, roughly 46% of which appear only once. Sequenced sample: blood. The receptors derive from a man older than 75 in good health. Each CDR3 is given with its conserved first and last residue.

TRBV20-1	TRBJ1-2	CSARVGDYGYTF
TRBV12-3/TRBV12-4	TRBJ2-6	CASSAGQGTGANVLTF
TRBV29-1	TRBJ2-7	CSVEDRGAGISYEQYF
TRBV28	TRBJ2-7	CASSSLAGDQKTRYF
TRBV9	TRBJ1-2	CASRDSTGANYGYTF
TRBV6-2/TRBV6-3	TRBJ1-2	CASSFLRDNDNYGYTF
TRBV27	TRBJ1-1	CASSLGQGALTEAFF
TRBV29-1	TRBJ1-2	CSAYNSYGYTF
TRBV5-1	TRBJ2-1	CASSSLAGAPYNEQFF
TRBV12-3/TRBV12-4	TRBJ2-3	CASRDGIGADMQYF
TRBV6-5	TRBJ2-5	CASRPATTGYNEQYF
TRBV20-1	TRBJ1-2	CSAATGQGVSGYTF
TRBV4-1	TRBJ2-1	CASSQRQGATYNEQFF
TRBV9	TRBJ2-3	CASSPRTGENTQYF
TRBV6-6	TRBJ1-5	CASSYSVEGASNQPQHF
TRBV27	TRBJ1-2	CASSSGSRGYAF
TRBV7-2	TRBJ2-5	CASTITGGSNEKYF
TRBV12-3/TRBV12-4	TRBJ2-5	CASSLDGRAGETQYF
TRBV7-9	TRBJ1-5	CASSLMGNQPQHF
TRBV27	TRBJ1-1	CASSSPQGFGTEAFF
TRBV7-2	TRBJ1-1	CASSPPAGVWNTEAFF
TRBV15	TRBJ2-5	CATSRETSGQETQYF
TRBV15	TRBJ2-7	CATSRDRSENKQYF
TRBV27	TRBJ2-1	CASSLEGSNSYNEQFF
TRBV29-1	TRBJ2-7	CSVEGQGKEQYF
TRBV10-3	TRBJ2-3	CAISGRGTDTQYF
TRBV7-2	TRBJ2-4	CASSPVTGGRGIQYF
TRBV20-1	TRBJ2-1	CSASGAEGPYNEQFF
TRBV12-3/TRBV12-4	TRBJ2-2	CASRRARESIGELFF
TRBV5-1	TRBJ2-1	CASSLGLGGISYNEQFF
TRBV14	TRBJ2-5	CASSQDMAEREQYF
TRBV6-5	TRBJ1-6	CASSCRSTSVGSPLHF
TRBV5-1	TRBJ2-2	CASSPTSGTTGELFF
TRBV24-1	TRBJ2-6	CATRPPGANVLTF
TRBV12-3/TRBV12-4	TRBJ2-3	CTSTREGDQADTQYF
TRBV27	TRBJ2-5	CASSVSRLETQYF
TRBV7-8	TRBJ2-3	CASSLGGAREKPFF
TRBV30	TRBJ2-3	CAWSEQRDTQYF
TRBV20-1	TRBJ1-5	CSARTSRDQPQHF
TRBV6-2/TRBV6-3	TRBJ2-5	CASSYDVVDGLRGETQYF
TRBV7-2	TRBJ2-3	CASSLDGGTDTQYF